Presented here are 8 T cell receptor beta chains from one specimen sequenced in a study of blood T cell repertoires in COVID-19. Profiled with immunoSEQ multiplex PCR; TCRdb holds only in-frame clones, not every one. This table holds about 220,000 clones, approximately 81% found once. The sample comprised peripheral blood. These receptors were collected from a woman of 80 years or more with acute or convalescent COVID-19.

V is TRBV7-6 and J is TRBJ2-1; D is possibly TRBD2 (6 bases). Germline V gives CDR1 SGHVS, CDR2 FNYEAQ. The CDR3 runs to 15 residues. V was shortened by 3 bases and J by 2 bases, with 11 bases between the two germline ends. CDR3 bases: TGTGCCAGCAGCTTCCAGGCGGGGACCTACAATGAGCAGTTCTTC. Translated, it gives CASSFQAGTYNEQFF.

The chain links TRBV28 to TRBJ1-1; D not resolved. V was shortened by 7 bases and J by 2 bases, with 11 bases between the two germline ends. CDR1 and CDR2 (germline): MDHEN, SYDVKM. The CDR3 loop spans 13 amino acids. CDR3 DNA: TGTGCCAGCATTCTGAGCGCAAACACTGAAGCTTTCTTT. It yields the protein CASILSANTEAFF. Full variable domain (rest looked up from reference TRBV28 and TRBJ1-1): DVKVTQSSRYLVKRTGEKVFLECVQDMDHENMFWYRQDPGLGLRLIYFSYDVKMKEKGDIPEGYSVSREKKERFSLILESASTNQTSMYLCASILSANTEAFFGQGTRLTVV.

The chain links TRBV5-4 to TRBJ1-1; D unclear. The CDR3 is 13 amino acids. Germline V gene lookup returns CDR1 SGHNT and CDR2 YYREEE (reference sequence). V was cut by 4 bases and J by 3 bases, with 10 bases left in between. CDR3 in amino acids: CASSMDLYTEAFF. In DNA, the CDR3 is TGTGCCAGCAGCATGGACTTGTACACTGAAGCTTTCTTT.

This clone has only one observation. The V and J genes are TRBV19 and TRBJ1-2, with 7 nucleotides matching TRBD1. Germline CDR1 LNHDA, CDR2 SQIVND (reference sequence). V trimming: 5 bases; J trimming: 7 bases; junction bases outside the gene matches: 4. The CDR3 spans 12 residues. The CDR3 loop reads CASSGQVSGYTF. In DNA form, the CDR3 reads TGTGCCAGTAGTGGACAGGTTTCTGGCTACACCTTC.

The rearrangement links TRBV6-5 to TRBJ1-3; D is perhaps TRBD1 (6 bases). Between the trimmed V and J ends, which lost 6 bases and 0 bases, there was a span of 12 bases. CDR3 length: 15 residues. Germline lookup yields CDR1 MNHEY and CDR2 SVGAGI. In DNA form, the CDR3 reads TGTGCCAGCAGACTTGGACAGTTCTCTGGAAACACCATATATTTT. Translating it yields CASRLGQFSGNTIYF.

The chain uses TRBV21-1 and TRBJ1-2; the tabulated D call, TRBD1, remains unverified against the DNA. TRBV21-1 is deemed a pseudogene. The CDR3 loop spans 15 amino acids. The CDR3 region is CASSIRTGGTDGYTF. The CDR3, as DNA: TGTGCCAGCAGCATCCGGACAGGGGGTACGGATGGCTACACCTTC.

This clone is a singleton in its sample. The chain couples TRBV7-6 to TRBJ1-1; tentatively, D is TRBD1 (6 bases). Deletions cut 4 bases from V and 6 bases from J, with 12 bases between. The CDR3 has 13 residues. Germline lookup yields CDR1 SGHVS and CDR2 FNYEAQ. CDR3 nucleotide sequence: TGTGCCAGCAGCTCTCCAGGACAGTCTGAAGCTTTCTTT. Protein sequence: CASSSPGQSEAFF.

The CDR3 DNA reads TGCGCCAGCAGCCCCCGCGCAGGGTCCCCCTCACTGGAGGGCTACACCTTC. Translation gives CASSPRAGSPSLEGYTF. The chain combines TRBV4-3 with TRBJ1-2; a possible D gene is TRBD1 (5 bases). The CDR3 loop spans 17 amino acids. V was shortened by 4 bases and J by 8 bases, with 26 bases between the two germline ends. CDR1 and CDR2 from the germline V gene are LGHNA and YSLEER.